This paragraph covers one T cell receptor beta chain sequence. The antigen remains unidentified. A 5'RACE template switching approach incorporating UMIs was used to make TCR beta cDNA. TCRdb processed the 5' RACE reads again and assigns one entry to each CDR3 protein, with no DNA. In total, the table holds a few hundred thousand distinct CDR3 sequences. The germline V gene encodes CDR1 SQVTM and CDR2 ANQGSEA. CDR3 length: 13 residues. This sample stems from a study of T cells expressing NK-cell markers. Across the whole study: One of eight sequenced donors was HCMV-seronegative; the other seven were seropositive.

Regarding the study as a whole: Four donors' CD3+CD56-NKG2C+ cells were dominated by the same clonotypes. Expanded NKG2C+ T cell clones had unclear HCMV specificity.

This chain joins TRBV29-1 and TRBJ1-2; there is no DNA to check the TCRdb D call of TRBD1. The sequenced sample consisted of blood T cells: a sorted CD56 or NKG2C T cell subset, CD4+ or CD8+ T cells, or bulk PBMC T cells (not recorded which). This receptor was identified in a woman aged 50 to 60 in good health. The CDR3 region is CSVSTGIGYGYTF.